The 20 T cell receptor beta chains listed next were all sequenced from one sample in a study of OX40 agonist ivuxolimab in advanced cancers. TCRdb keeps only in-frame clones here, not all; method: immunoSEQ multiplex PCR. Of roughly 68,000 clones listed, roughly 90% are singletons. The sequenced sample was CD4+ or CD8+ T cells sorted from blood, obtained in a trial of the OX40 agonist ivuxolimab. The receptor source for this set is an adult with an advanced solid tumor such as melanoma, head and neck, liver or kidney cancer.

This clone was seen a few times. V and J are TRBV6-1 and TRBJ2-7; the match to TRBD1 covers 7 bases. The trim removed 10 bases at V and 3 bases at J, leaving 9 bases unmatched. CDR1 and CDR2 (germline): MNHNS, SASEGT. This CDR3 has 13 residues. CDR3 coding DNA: TGTGCCATAGACCGACAGGGTTACTACGAGCAGTACTTC. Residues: CAIDRQGYYEQYF.

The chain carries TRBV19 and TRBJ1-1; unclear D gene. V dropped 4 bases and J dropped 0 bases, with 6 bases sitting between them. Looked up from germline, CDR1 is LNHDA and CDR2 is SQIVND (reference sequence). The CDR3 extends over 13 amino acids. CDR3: CASSRNLNTEAFF. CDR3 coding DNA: TGTGCCAGTAGTAGGAATTTGAACACTGAAGCTTTCTTT.

CDR3 sequence: CASSQFLGSASYNEQFF. As DNA, the CDR3 is TGTGCCAGCAGCCAATTTCTGGGTTCCGCGTCCTACAATGAGCAGTTCTTC. This chain joins TRBV14 and TRBJ2-1; D not resolved. The CDR3 has 17 amino acids. Trimming removed 2 bases from V and 1 base from J, with 15 bases in between. Per germline, CDR1 SGHDN and CDR2 FVKESK.

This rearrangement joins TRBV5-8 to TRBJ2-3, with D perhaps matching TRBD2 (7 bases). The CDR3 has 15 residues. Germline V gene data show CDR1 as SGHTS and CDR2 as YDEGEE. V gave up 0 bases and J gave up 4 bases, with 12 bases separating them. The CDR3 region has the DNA TGTGCCAGCAGCTTGGACGGGGGGCAGGCAGATACGCAGTATTTT. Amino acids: CASSLDGGQADTQYF.

The CDR3 protein is CASSLVTQTYEQYF. The DNA for the CDR3 is TGTGCCAGCAGCTTGGTAACCCAAACCTACGAGCAGTACTTC. This chain joins TRBV5-5 and TRBJ2-7; the D is unclear. Germline CDR1 is SGHKS and CDR2 is YYEKEE (reference sequence). This CDR3 is 14 amino acids long. Trimming stripped 0 bases from V and 2 bases from J, with 9 bases between.

CDR3 coding DNA: TGTGCCAGCAGCCTCAGCGGGGGGGCTTCCTACAATGAGCAGTTCTTC. Its protein is CASSLSGGASYNEQFF. This rearrangement joins TRBV5-8 to TRBJ2-1, with 10 nucleotides matching TRBD2. Germline-derived CDR1 and CDR2 are SGHTS and YDEGEE. With V trimmed by 4 bases and J by 1 base, 5 bases remained unmatched. There are 16 residues in the CDR3. Combining the CDR3 with reference TRBV5-8 and TRBJ2-1 gives the whole variable domain EAGVTQSPTHLIKTRGQQATLRCSPISGHTSVYWYQQALGLGLQFLLWYDEGEERNRGNFPPRFSGRQFPNYSSELNVNALELEDSALYLCASSLSGGASYNEQFFGPGTRLTVL.

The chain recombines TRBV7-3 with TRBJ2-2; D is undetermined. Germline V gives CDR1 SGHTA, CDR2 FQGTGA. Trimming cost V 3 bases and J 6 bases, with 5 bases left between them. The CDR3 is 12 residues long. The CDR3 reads CASSFPAGELFF. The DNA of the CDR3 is TGTGCCAGCAGCTTTCCCGCCGGGGAGCTGTTTTTT.

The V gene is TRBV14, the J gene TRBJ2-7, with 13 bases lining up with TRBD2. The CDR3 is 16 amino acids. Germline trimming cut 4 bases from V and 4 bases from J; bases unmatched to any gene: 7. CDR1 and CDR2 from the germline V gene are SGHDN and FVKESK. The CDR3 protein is CASSPRTSGSLYEQYF. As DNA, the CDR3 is TGTGCCAGCAGCCCTCGGACTAGCGGGAGTCTTTACGAGCAGTACTTC.

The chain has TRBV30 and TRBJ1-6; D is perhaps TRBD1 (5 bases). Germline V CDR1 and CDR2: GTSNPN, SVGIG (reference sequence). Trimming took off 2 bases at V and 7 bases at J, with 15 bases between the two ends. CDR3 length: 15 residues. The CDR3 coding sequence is TGTGCCTGGAGTCCGCGCGGGACTACCAATTCACCCCTCCACTTT. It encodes CAWSPRGTTNSPLHF.

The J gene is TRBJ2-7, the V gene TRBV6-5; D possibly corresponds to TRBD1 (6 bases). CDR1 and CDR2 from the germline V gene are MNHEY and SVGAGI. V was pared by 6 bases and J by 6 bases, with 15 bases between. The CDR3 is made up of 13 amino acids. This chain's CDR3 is CASSTTGIGEQYF. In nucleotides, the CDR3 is TGTGCCAGCAGCACCACAGGGATCGGCGAGCAGTACTTC.

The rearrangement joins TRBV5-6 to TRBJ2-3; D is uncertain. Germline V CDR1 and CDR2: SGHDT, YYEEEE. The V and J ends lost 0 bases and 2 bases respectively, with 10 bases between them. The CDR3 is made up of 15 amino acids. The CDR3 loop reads CASSLVHTFTDTQYF. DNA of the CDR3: TGTGCCAGCAGCTTGGTTCACACCTTCACAGATACGCAGTATTTT.

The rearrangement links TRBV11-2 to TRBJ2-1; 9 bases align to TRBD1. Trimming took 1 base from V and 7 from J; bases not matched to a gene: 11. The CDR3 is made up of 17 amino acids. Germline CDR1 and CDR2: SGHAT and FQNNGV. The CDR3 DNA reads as TGTGCCAGCAGCTTAGTAGCCGGGACAGGGTCGAAAAATGAGCAGTTCTTC. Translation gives CASSLVAGTGSKNEQFF.

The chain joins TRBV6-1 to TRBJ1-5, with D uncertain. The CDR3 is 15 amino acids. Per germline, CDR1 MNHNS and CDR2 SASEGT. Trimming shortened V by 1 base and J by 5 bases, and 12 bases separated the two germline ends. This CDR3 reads CASSEGGGPHQPQHF. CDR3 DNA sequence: TGTGCCAGCAGTGAAGGGGGAGGACCCCATCAGCCCCAGCATTTT.

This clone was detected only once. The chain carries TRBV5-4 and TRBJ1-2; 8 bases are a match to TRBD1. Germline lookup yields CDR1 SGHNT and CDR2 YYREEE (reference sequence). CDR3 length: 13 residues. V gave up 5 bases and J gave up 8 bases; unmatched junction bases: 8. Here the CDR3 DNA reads TGTGCCAGCAGGCGCTGGACAGGGCACGGCTACACCTTC. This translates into CASRRWTGHGYTF.

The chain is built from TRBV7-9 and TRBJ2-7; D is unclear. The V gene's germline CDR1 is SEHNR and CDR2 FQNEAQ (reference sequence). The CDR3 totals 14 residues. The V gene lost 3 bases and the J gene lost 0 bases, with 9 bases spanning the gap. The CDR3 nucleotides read TGTGCCAGCAGCTTTGGGTCGTCCTCCTACGAGCAGTACTTC. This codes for CASSFGSSSYEQYF.

CDR3 in DNA: TGTGCCAGTAGTAAGGGACAGGCCAGAGGGAACACTGAAGCTTTCTTT. Translated, it gives CASSKGQARGNTEAFF. This chain joins TRBV19 and TRBJ1-1; 8 positions agree with TRBD1. The junction had 8 bases not matched to a gene; V was cut back by 4 bases and J by 1 base. Per germline, CDR1 LNHDA and CDR2 SQIVND (reference sequence). The CDR3 totals 16 residues.

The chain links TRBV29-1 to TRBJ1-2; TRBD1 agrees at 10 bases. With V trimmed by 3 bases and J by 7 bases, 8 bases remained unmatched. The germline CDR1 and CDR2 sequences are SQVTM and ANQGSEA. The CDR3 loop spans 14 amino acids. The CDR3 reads CSVERDRGLSGYTF. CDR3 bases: TGCAGCGTTGAGCGGGACAGGGGTTTGAGTGGCTACACCTTC.

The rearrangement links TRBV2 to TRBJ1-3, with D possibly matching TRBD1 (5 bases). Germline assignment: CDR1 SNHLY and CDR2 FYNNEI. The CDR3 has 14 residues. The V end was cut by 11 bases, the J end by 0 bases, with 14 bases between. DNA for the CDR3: TGTGCCTCTCTCAGGGTTGTCTCTGGAAACACCATATATTTT. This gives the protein CASLRVVSGNTIYF. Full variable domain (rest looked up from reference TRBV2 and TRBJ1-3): EPEVTQTPSHQVTQMGQEVILRCVPISNHLYFYWYRQILGQKVEFLVSFYNNEISEKSEIFDDQFSVERPDGSNFTLKIRSTKLEDSAMYFCASLRVVSGNTIYFGEGSWLTVV.

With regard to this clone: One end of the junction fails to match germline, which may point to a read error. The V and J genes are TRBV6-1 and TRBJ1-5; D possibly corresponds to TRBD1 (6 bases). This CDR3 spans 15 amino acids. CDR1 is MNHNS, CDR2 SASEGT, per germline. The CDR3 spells CASSEGGGANQPQHF. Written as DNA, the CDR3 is TGTGCCAGCAGCGAAGGCGGGGGGGCCAATCAGCCCCAGCATTTT.

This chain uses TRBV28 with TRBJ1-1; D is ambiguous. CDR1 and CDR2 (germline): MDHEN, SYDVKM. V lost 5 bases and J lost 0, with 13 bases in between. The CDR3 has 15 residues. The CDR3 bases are TGTGCCAGCAGTGCCCCCGGGCGGTTGAACACTGAAGCTTTCTTT. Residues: CASSAPGRLNTEAFF.